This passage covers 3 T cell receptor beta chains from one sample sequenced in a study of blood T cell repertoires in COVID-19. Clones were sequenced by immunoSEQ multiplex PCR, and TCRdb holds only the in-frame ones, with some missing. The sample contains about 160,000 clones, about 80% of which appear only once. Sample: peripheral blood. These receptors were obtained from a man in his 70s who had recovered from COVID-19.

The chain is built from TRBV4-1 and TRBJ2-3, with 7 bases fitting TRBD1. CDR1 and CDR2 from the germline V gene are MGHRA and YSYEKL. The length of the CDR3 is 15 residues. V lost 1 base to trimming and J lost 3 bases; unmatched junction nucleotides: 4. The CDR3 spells CASSQVQDRTDTQYF. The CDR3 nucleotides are TGCGCCAGCAGCCAAGTTCAGGACAGGACAGATACGCAGTATTTT.

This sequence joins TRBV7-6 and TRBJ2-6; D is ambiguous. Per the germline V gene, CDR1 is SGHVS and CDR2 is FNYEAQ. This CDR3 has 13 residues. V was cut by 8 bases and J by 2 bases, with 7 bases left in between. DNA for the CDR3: TGTGCCAGCTCGGTCCCTGGGGCCAACGTCCTGACTTTC. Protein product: CASSVPGANVLTF.

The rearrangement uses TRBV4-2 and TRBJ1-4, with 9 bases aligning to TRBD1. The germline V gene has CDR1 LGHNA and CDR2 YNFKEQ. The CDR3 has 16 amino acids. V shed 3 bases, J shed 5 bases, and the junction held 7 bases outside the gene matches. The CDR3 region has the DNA TGTGCCAGCAGCCAGTCACCGGGACAGGGAAATGAAAAACTGTTTTTT. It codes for CASSQSPGQGNEKLFF.